The clone carrying this T cell receptor beta chain was recorded a few times. The antigen is unknown. This record comes from a study of T cell responses to AZD1222 COVID-19 vaccine. Study outcomes and limitations: Most donors were white British and more were female, and clonal diversity was possibly underestimated. CD4 TCRs covered the whole spike, strongest at regions 160-218 and 743-854.

TCRdb's copy holds only in-frame clones and misses some; the assay was immunoSEQ multiplex PCR. The sample shows 90,000 to 120,000 clones, 89% of them seen only once. Material: peripheral blood, obtained on day 0 of AZD1222 vaccination. The sequence was collected from an adult in good health.

The CDR3 loop is CASSQGGLGNQPQHF. DNA for the CDR3: TGCGCCAGCAGCCAAGGGGGACTAGGCAATCAGCCCCAGCATTTT. The chain recombines TRBV4-1 with TRBJ1-5, with D possibly being TRBD1 (5 bases). The CDR3 runs 15 residues. The V end was cut by 1 base, the J end by 2 bases, with 9 bases between. CDR1 and CDR2 (germline): MGHRA, YSYEKL.